The 21 T cell receptor beta chains reported below all come from one sample, sequenced in a study of monozygotic twins with inflammatory bowel disease. With the 5' RACE reads reprocessed, TCRdb shows one record per CDR3 protein and no DNA. This table lists more than 350,000 distinct CDR3 sequences. The sample consisted of blood. The source is a human donor with ulcerative colitis or Crohn's disease, or a healthy co-twin of an affected twin (not recorded which).

CDR3 region: CASSLGVVAFF. This chain connects TRBV5-1 to TRBJ1-1. This CDR3 contains 11 residues. CDR1 and CDR2 (germline): SGHRS, YFSETQ.

The chain couples TRBV5-1 to TRBJ2-2; the D call from TCRdb, TRBD1, cannot be confirmed without DNA. The CDR3 has 17 amino acids. Germline-derived CDR1 and CDR2 are SGHRS and YFSETQ. CDR3: CASSSDRGSGLSGELFF.

The V gene is TRBV6-5, the J gene TRBJ1-2; the D call of TRBD1 rests on TCRdb alone, since no DNA is present to check it. The CDR3 has 14 amino acids. The V gene's germline CDR1 is MNHEY and CDR2 SVGAGI. The CDR3 protein is CASSYSSGNYGYTF.

The V and J genes are TRBV5-6 and TRBJ1-5; TCRdb selects TRBD1, and the lack of DNA leaves this call unchecked. CDR3 length: 13 amino acids. The germline V gene encodes CDR1 SGHDT and CDR2 YYEEEE. The chain's CDR3 is CASSAGQGYDQHF.

The CDR3 sequence: CAAMGTGEETQYF. This chain uses TRBV27 with TRBJ2-5; TCRdb's D gene call, TRBD1, goes unchecked for lack of DNA. This CDR3 has 13 residues. Germline values: CDR1 MNHEY, CDR2 SMNVEV (reference sequence).

The chain uses TRBV28 and TRBJ2-2; the TCRdb call, TRBD1, lacks DNA for checking. Germline assignment: CDR1 MDHEN and CDR2 SYDVKM. This CDR3 comprises 14 residues. This CDR3 is CASSPGGTTGELFF.

The chain is built from TRBV5-6 and TRBJ2-7; TCRdb picks TRBD1, but there is no DNA to check that call. Germline CDR1 reads SGHDT; CDR2 reads YYEEEE. CDR3 length: 16 amino acids. The CDR3 loop reads CASSLARQGLFYEQYF.

The V and J genes are TRBV29-1 and TRBJ1-2; TCRdb returns TRBD1, unconfirmable since there is no DNA. Germline loops: CDR1 SQVTM, CDR2 ANQGSEA. The CDR3 covers 13 residues. The CDR3 loop is CSVEGQGSYGYTF.

This rearrangement joins TRBV19 to TRBJ1-6; TCRdb lists TRBD1, though no DNA is available to test this call. Looked up from germline, CDR1 is LNHDA and CDR2 is SQIVND (reference sequence). The CDR3 has 14 residues. The CDR3 reads CASRQGQNNSPLHF.

The chain couples TRBV20-1 to TRBJ1-3. Germline CDR1 DFQATT, CDR2 SNEGSKA (reference sequence). This CDR3 has 14 residues. The CDR3 loop is CSARGGEAGNTIYF.

The chain joins TRBV20-1 to TRBJ2-7; TCRdb's D call of TRBD1 is untestable without DNA. The CDR3 runs 14 residues. Germline CDR1 reads DFQATT; CDR2 reads SNEGSKA (reference sequence). The CDR3 spells CSARDRGNYHEQYF.

The chain has TRBV19 and TRBJ2-2. The CDR3 consists of 15 residues. CDR1 and CDR2 (germline): LNHDA, SQIVND (reference sequence). The CDR3 region is CASSIGPANTGELFF.

The chain carries TRBV7-9 and TRBJ2-1; without DNA, the TCRdb call of TRBD2 cannot be checked. Germline CDR1 reads SEHNR; CDR2 reads FQNEAQ (reference sequence). The CDR3 totals 17 residues. The chain's CDR3 is CASSLDSGTSGYNEQFF.

The V and J genes are TRBV7-9 and TRBJ1-2. The CDR3 is 13 residues long. In germline, CDR1 is SEHNR, CDR2 FQNEAQ (reference sequence). The CDR3: CASSFGTYYGYTF.

The chain uses TRBV6-2 or TRBV6-3 and TRBJ2-1; TCRdb outputs TRBD2, but without DNA this stays unchecked. The CDR3 is 18 residues long. The germline V gene has CDR1 MNHEY and CDR2 SVGEGT. CDR3 region: CASSYSRRAGSSYNEQFF.

This chain joins TRBV6-6 and TRBJ2-7; the D call from TCRdb, TRBD1, cannot be confirmed without DNA. Per germline, CDR1 MNHNY and CDR2 SVGAGI (reference sequence). The CDR3 has 14 amino acids. CDR3 sequence reads: CASRARGTSPEQYF.

The chain joins TRBV7-9 to TRBJ1-5. Per the germline V gene, CDR1 is SEHNR and CDR2 is FQNEAQ (reference sequence). This CDR3 comprises 15 residues. This CDR3 is CASSFGDLSNQPQHF.

The V and J genes are TRBV5-1 and TRBJ2-4; TCRdb selects TRBD1, and the lack of DNA leaves this call unchecked. Germline CDR1 reads SGHRS; CDR2 reads YFSETQ. The CDR3 is 14 residues long. CDR3 protein: CASSEGQVKNIQYF.

This rearrangement joins TRBV5-1 to TRBJ2-1; there is no DNA to check the TCRdb D call of TRBD2. The germline V gene has CDR1 SGHRS and CDR2 YFSETQ. This CDR3 is built from 16 residues. Here the CDR3 reads CASSPAGTSGRNEQFF.

The chain combines TRBV7-9 with TRBJ1-1; TCRdb's D gene call, TRBD1, goes unchecked for lack of DNA. The CDR3 contains 15 residues. Germline assignment: CDR1 SEHNR and CDR2 FQNEAQ (reference sequence). CDR3 amino acids: CASSFRGQGGTEAFF.

This chain links TRBV5-4 with TRBJ1-1. CDR3 size: 12 residues. Germline V lookup: CDR1 SGHNT, CDR2 YYREEE (reference sequence). The CDR3 sequence is CASSFLDTEAFF.